The T cell receptor beta chain under discussion was sequenced for a study of blood T cells in healthy people across ages. In the study overall: Template switching recovered approximately one barcoded beta molecule for every two T cells.

For the second PCR, which ran for roughly 6 to 11 cycles, a sample-barcoded 5' primer and a J-beta primer mix were used. TCRdb itself ran the 5' RACE reads through MiXCR, one entry per CDR3 protein. The data show 1,800,000 or so distinct CDR3 sequences, 30% to 40% seen once. With regard to this clonotype: Its target is unknown.

The study, taken as a whole, reports: Using unsorted PBMCs precluded a conclusive naive versus antigen-experienced comparison. A strong correlation between TCR beta diversity and naive T cell percentage was seen.

The sequence was obtained from a human donor in good health. Sequencing was carried out using blood.

The CDR3: CATSDPGTGGTEAFF. CDR3 DNA sequence: TGTGCCACCAGTGATCCCGGGACAGGGGGAACTGAAGCTTTCTTT. V usage is TRBV24-1 and J usage is TRBJ1-1; 11 positions agree with TRBD1. V gave up 3 bases and J gave up 5 bases; unmatched junction bases: 4. Per germline, CDR1 KGHDR and CDR2 SFDVKD. CDR3 length equals 15 residues.